The T cell receptor beta chain described here comes from a study of T-cell memory formation after mild COVID-19. Background on the study: Largely, TCR clusters stayed within a single donor. Findings and caveats of the study: While clones contracting from day 15 to 85 were balanced between CD4 and CD8, later expanders leaned CD4+.

About this clonotype itself: Its specificity is unknown.

From 5'RACE with constant-segment primers came TCR alpha and TCR beta cDNA libraries that carried sample barcodes and UMIs. TCRdb reanalysed the 5' RACE reads using MiXCR and keeps one entry per CDR3 protein. The sample records roughly 220,000 distinct CDR3 sequences, about 9.2% being singletons. The V and J ends lost 7 bases and 0 bases respectively, with 7 bases between them. The germline CDR1 and CDR2 sequences are SEHNR and FQNEAQ (reference sequence). The length of the CDR3 is 14 residues. The receptor was derived from a man aged 18 to 30 who had mild COVID-19 (a few samples of this study predate the infection). Cell type and time point are not known. The sample taken for sequencing was PBMCs or a T cell subset sorted from them (not recorded which). The V and J genes are TRBV7-9 and TRBJ2-6; D unclear. The CDR3 DNA is TGTGCCAGCACGGCCGTCTCTGGGGCCAACGTCCTGACTTTC. This encodes CASTAVSGANVLTF. The full variable domain, with the rest looked up from reference TRBV7-9 and TRBJ2-6, is DTGVSQNPRHKITKRGQNVTFRCDPISEHNRLYWYRQTLGQGPEFLTYFQNEAQLEKSRLLSDRFSAERPKGSFSTLEIQRTEQGDSAMYLCASTAVSGANVLTFGAGSRLTVL.